These 24 T cell receptor beta chains originate from one sample sequenced in a study of blood T cell repertoires in COVID-19. Repertoires were generated with immunoSEQ multiplex PCR, while TCRdb's copy carries only in-frame clones and drops some. The table shows a few hundred thousand clones, with more than 80% occurring only once. Material for sequencing was PBMCs or T cells enriched from blood (not recorded which). The origin of the receptors is a man younger than 30 who had recovered from COVID-19.

Comments on this clone: The same CDR3 can be traced to other DNA sequences in this sample. This rearrangement joins TRBV11-2 to TRBJ2-7; 9 nucleotides agree with TRBD1. J gave up 3 bases and V 5 bases, and 5 bases lay outside the gene matches. The CDR3 runs to 14 residues. CDR1 SGHAT and CDR2 FQNNGV come from the germline V gene. CDR3 DNA: TGTGCCAGCAGCCTGGGACAGGGTGGCTACGAGCAGTACTTC. Translated: CASSLGQGGYEQYF. The full variable domain, its missing parts supplied by reference TRBV11-2 and TRBJ2-7, is EAGVAQSPRYKIIEKRQSVAFWCNPISGHATLYWYQQILGQGPKLLIQFQNNGVVDDSQLPKDRFSAERLKGVDSTLKIQPAKLEDSAVYLCASSLGQGGYEQYFGPGTRLTVT.

The V and J genes are TRBV5-1 and TRBJ2-7, with D maybe TRBD2 (6 bases). The V gene's germline CDR1 is SGHRS and CDR2 YFSETQ. V was pared by 4 bases and J by 3 bases, with 8 bases between. The CDR3 sequence is 12 residues long. Here the CDR3 DNA reads TGCGCCAGCAGCGGGGACTTCTACGAGCAGTACTTC. It specifies CASSGDFYEQYF.

This clone has at least ten counts. The genes are TRBV14 and TRBJ2-4; possibly TRBD2 for D (7 bases). V gave up 0 bases and J gave up 1 base, with 10 bases separating them. In germline, CDR1 is SGHDN, CDR2 FVKESK. The CDR3 consists of 16 residues. This CDR3 reads CASSQDRGAAKNIQYF. The CDR3 nucleotides are TGTGCCAGCAGCCAAGATCGGGGGGCGGCCAAAAACATTCAGTACTTC.

This clone occurred once. The V call is TRBV4-1, the J call TRBJ1-5; D not resolved. This CDR3 has 15 residues. CDR1 is MGHRA and CDR2 is YSYEKL in the germline V gene. V lost 0 bases, J lost 7 bases, and 13 bases lay in between. CDR3 amino acids: CASSQDGSYGQPQHF. The CDR3 nucleotides read TGCGCCAGCAGCCAAGATGGGAGTTACGGACAGCCCCAGCATTTT.

The J gene is TRBJ1-2, the V gene TRBV2; the match to TRBD1 covers 8 bases. This CDR3 is built from 14 residues. Germline CDR1 and CDR2: SNHLY and FYNNEI. V dropped 6 bases and J dropped 8; count of bases not matched to a gene: 11. As DNA, the CDR3 is TGTGCCAGCAGGGCCCAGGGGGCGCGGACCGGCTACACCTTC. It encodes CASRAQGARTGYTF.

V gene TRBV28 combines with J gene TRBJ2-5; a possible D gene is TRBD1 (5 bases). Trimming took off 4 bases at V and 4 bases at J, with 19 bases between the two ends. Germline lookup yields CDR1 MDHEN and CDR2 SYDVKM. The CDR3 sequence is 16 residues long. The CDR3 reads CASSSTKGAVRETQYF. DNA of the CDR3: TGTGCCAGCAGTTCCACGAAAGGGGCGGTTAGAGAGACCCAGTACTTC. Filled out from reference TRBV28 and TRBJ2-5, the complete variable domain reads DVKVTQSSRYLVKRTGEKVFLECVQDMDHENMFWYRQDPGLGLRLIYFSYDVKMKEKGDIPEGYSVSREKKERFSLILESASTNQTSMYLCASSSTKGAVRETQYFGPGTRLLVL.

The CDR3 DNA reads TGCGCCAGCAGCCTGGGGGACACCGCCTACGAGCAGTACTTC. It codes for CASSLGDTAYEQYF. The chain recombines TRBV5-1 with TRBJ2-7; TRBD1 is a possible D gene (6 bases). The ends were cut back, 4 bases at V and 2 bases at J, with 13 bases in the middle. CDR3 length: 14 amino acids. Per germline, CDR1 SGHRS and CDR2 YFSETQ.

The rearrangement uses TRBV15 and TRBJ1-5; D is ambiguous. Germline CDR1 reads LNHNV; CDR2 reads YYDKDF (reference sequence). The CDR3 runs to 16 residues. Trimming shortened V by 1 base and J by 2 bases, and 12 bases separated the two germline ends. The DNA of the CDR3 is TGTGCCACCAGCAGAGCGGTTGGGCAGGGCAATCAGCCCCAGCATTTT. Its protein is CATSRAVGQGNQPQHF.

CDR3 sequence (DNA): TGTGCCTGGAGTCGGGACAGCTATAATCAGCCCCAGCATTTT. This sequence encodes CAWSRDSYNQPQHF. This chain joins TRBV30 and TRBJ1-5; 7 nucleotides match TRBD1. The germline V gene has CDR1 GTSNPN and CDR2 SVGIG (reference sequence). The V and J ends lost 2 bases and 4 bases, in that order; junction bases with no gene match: 5. This CDR3 region has 14 residues.

The V gene is TRBV28, the J gene TRBJ1-4; D perhaps matches TRBD1 (5 bases). V lost 11 bases to trimming and J lost 2 bases, with 9 bases between them. The CDR3 is made up of 12 amino acids. The V gene's germline CDR1 is MDHEN and CDR2 SYDVKM. Written as DNA, the CDR3 is TGTGCCGGGGGGGTTACTAATGAAAAACTGTTTTTT. Protein sequence: CAGGVTNEKLFF.

The chain couples TRBV21-1 to TRBJ2-1; the table calls TRBD2, which could not be checked here. TRBV21-1 is assigned pseudogene status. There are 20 residues in the CDR3. The chain's CDR3 is CASSKELAGGLKSSYNEQFF. The CDR3 coding sequence is TGTGCCAGCAGCAAAGAACTAGCGGGAGGGCTAAAGAGCTCCTACAATGAGCAGTTCTTC.

The gene calls are TRBV4-1 and TRBJ1-4, with 7 bases lining up with TRBD1. The V segment lost 0 bases and the J segment 5 bases; nucleotides outside the gene matches: 3. CDR1 and CDR2 (germline): MGHRA, YSYEKL. The length of the CDR3 is 15 residues. The CDR3 is CASSQETGANEKLFF. CDR3 sequence (DNA): TGCGCCAGCAGCCAAGAAACAGGGGCCAATGAAAAACTGTTTTTT.

The DNA of the CDR3 is TGTGCCTGGAGTGTTCAGGCCTGGCAGTTCTTC. Its protein is CAWSVQAWQFF. The chain is built from TRBV30 and TRBJ2-1, with unresolved D. V was cut by 0 bases and J by 12 bases, with 9 bases left in between. This CDR3 comprises 11 residues. CDR1 is GTSNPN and CDR2 is SVGIG in the germline V gene (reference sequence). Supplemented by reference TRBV30 and TRBJ2-1, the full variable domain reads SQTIHQWPATLVQPVGSPLSLECTVEGTSNPNLYWYRQAAGRGLQLLFYSVGIGQISSEVPQNLSASRPQDRQFILSSKKLLLSDSGFYLCAWSVQAWQFFGPGTRLTVL.

This clone was counted once. The V gene is TRBV28, the J gene TRBJ1-1; 8 bases match TRBD1. The germline CDR1 and CDR2 sequences are MDHEN and SYDVKM. Trimming at V came to 3 bases and at J to 1 base, leaving 7 bases not matched to a gene. The CDR3 is made up of 16 amino acids. CDR3: CASSFTIGTGNTEAFF. In DNA form, the CDR3 reads TGTGCCAGCAGTTTCACCATTGGGACAGGGAACACTGAAGCTTTCTTT.

This clone appeared once. The rearrangement links TRBV7-3 to TRBJ2-5; D not resolved. Germline lookup yields CDR1 SGHTA and CDR2 FQGTGA. The CDR3 runs 13 residues. The ends were cut back, 4 bases at V and 5 bases at J, with 11 bases in the middle. The CDR3 sequence is CASSSQVWETQYF. CDR3 nucleotide sequence: TGTGCCAGCAGCTCCCAGGTGTGGGAGACCCAGTACTTC.

This rearrangement joins TRBV5-8 to TRBJ1-2, with D maybe TRBD1 (6 bases). The CDR3 totals 11 residues. The germline V gene has CDR1 SGHTS and CDR2 YDEGEE. V lost 7 bases to trimming and J lost 4 bases, with 8 bases between them. The CDR3 reads CASVQGYGYTF. The CDR3 DNA follows: TGTGCCAGCGTACAGGGCTATGGCTACACCTTC.

CDR3 sequence reads: CASAITGTSNEQFF. CDR3 in DNA: TGTGCCAGCGCAATAACCGGGACTAGCAATGAGCAGTTCTTC. V and J are TRBV18 and TRBJ2-1; TRBD2 agrees at 8 bases. From germline, CDR1 is KGHSH and CDR2 LQKENI. The V segment lost 8 bases and the J segment 6 bases; nucleotides outside the gene matches: 9. This CDR3 has 14 residues.

This chain links TRBV2 with TRBJ1-1; 8 bases are a match to TRBD1. V was pared by 4 bases and J by 4 bases, with 14 bases of the junction left unmatched. Germline values: CDR1 SNHLY, CDR2 FYNNEI. CDR3 size: 17 residues. CDR3 bases: TGTGCCAGCAGTGGGAGGACAGGGCTACGGTCCTCCACTGAAGCTTTCTTT. As protein: CASSGRTGLRSSTEAFF.

This sequence joins TRBV7-8 and TRBJ1-3; TRBD1 matches at 8 bases. The trim removed 5 bases at V and 0 bases at J, leaving 9 bases unmatched. The CDR3 length is 17 residues. Germline V lookup: CDR1 SGHVS, CDR2 FQNEAQ. The DNA of the CDR3 is TGTGCCAGCAGCCCTGGGACAGGCCTTCCCTCTGGAAACACCATATATTTT. Protein: CASSPGTGLPSGNTIYF.

The genes are TRBV7-3 and TRBJ2-7, with 11 positions matching TRBD2. Germline CDR1 SGHTA, CDR2 FQGTGA. CDR3 length: 15 residues. Trimming removed 5 bases from V and 2 bases from J; junction bases left unmatched: 5. The CDR3 protein is CASSATSGGPYEQYF. The DNA for the CDR3 is TGTGCCAGCAGCGCTACTAGCGGGGGACCCTACGAGCAGTACTTC.

The chain carries TRBV15 and TRBJ2-3; the match to TRBD1 covers 9 bases. Trimming at V came to 1 base and at J to 4 bases, leaving 12 bases not matched to a gene. The CDR3 runs to 18 residues. CDR1 and CDR2 from the germline V gene are LNHNV and YYDKDF (reference sequence). CDR3 nucleotides: TGTGCCACCAGCAGAGGGGCTACCGGGACAGGGTTGCCAGATACGCAGTATTTT. Amino acids: CATSRGATGTGLPDTQYF.

The genes are TRBV6-2 or TRBV6-3 and TRBJ1-2; TRBD1 might be the D (6 bases). The V gene's germline CDR1 is MNHEY and CDR2 SVGEGT. The CDR3 sequence is 17 residues long. V dropped 5 bases and J dropped 8 bases, with 27 bases sitting between them. This chain's CDR3 is CASSLAPMTGAFGGYTF. The CDR3 region has the DNA TGTGCCAGCAGTCTCGCTCCCATGACAGGCGCCTTTGGGGGCTACACCTTC.

The chain employs TRBV11-2 and TRBJ1-2; unclear D gene. Trimming removed 2 bases at V and 0 bases at J, with 10 bases between. The CDR3 covers 15 residues. CDR1 is SGHAT and CDR2 is FQNNGV in the germline V gene. Here the CDR3 reads CASSLRRVANYGYTF. Written as DNA, the CDR3 is TGTGCCAGCAGCTTAAGGAGGGTCGCTAACTATGGCTACACCTTC. The full variable domain, completed using reference TRBV11-2 and TRBJ1-2, is EAGVAQSPRYKIIEKRQSVAFWCNPISGHATLYWYQQILGQGPKLLIQFQNNGVVDDSQLPKDRFSAERLKGVDSTLKIQPAKLEDSAVYLCASSLRRVANYGYTFGSGTRLTVV.

The chain joins TRBV5-5 to TRBJ2-5; a possible D gene is TRBD1 (6 bases). The CDR3 is made up of 15 amino acids. Trimming stripped 0 bases from V and 5 bases from J, with 14 bases between. CDR1 and CDR2 (germline): SGHKS, YYEKEE (reference sequence). DNA for the CDR3: TGTGCCAGCAGCTTGGTACAGGGCCGATCGGAGACCCAGTACTTC. This gives the protein CASSLVQGRSETQYF.